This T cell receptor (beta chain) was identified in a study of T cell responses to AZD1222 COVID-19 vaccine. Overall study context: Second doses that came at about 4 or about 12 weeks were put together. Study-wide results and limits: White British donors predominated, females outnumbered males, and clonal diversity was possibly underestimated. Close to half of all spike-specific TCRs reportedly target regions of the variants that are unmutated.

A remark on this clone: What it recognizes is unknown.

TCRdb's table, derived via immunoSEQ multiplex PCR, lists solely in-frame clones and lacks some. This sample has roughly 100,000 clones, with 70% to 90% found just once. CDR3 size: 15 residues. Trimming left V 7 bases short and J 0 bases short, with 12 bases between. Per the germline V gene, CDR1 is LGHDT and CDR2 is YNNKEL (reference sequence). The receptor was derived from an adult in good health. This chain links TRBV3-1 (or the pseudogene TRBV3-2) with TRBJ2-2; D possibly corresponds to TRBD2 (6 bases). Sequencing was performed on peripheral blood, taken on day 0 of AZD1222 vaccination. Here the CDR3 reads CASNMGGTNTGELFF. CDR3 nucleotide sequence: TGTGCCAGCAACATGGGGGGAACGAACACCGGGGAGCTGTTTTTT.